This TCR beta chain was sequenced during a study of blood T cell repertoires in COVID-19. Unmatched junction bases numbered 13, after V lost 5 bases and J lost 5 bases. The CDR3 runs to 17 residues. Germline loops: CDR1 SGDLS, CDR2 YYNGEE. In the study's own analysis: Reference gene primer amplification yielded estimated nucleated cell counts. Sequenced by immunoSEQ multiplex PCR; TCRdb stores in-frame clones only, minus some. Clone size and V and J calls were adopted from that table, with D and trimming inferred from the DNA. In the table there are 55,000 to 70,000 clones, 70% to 90% of which are singletons.

This clonotype originated in a woman aged 40 to 50 who had recovered from COVID-19. The sample was PBMCs or T cells enriched from blood (not recorded which). The rearrangement joins TRBV9 to TRBJ2-2; 9 bases fit TRBD1. The chain's CDR3 is CASSPTGGSGRTGELFF. The CDR3 bases are TGTGCCAGCAGTCCTACAGGGGGCAGTGGGAGGACCGGGGAGCTGTTTTTT.